The clone carrying this T cell receptor beta chain has just one count. What it binds is unknown. The entry originates in a study of OX40 agonist ivuxolimab in advanced cancers. Autoimmune disease history or systemic immunosuppression disqualified patients. The CDR3 contains 15 residues. Germline loops: CDR1 MGHRA, CDR2 YSYEKL. The V and J ends lost 1 base and 5 bases, in that order; junction bases with no gene match: 4. Study findings and constraints: On average, a greater number of expanded clones characterised CD8+ T cells relative to CD4+. There was clonal expansion of CD4+ and CD8+ blood T cells by week 6 at 0.1 to 3.0 mg/kg. Partial responders at 0.1-3.0 mg/kg had among the lowest clonal expansion.

Sequenced by immunoSEQ multiplex PCR; TCRdb stores in-frame clones only, minus some. This sample has some 44,000 clones, with 75% to 90% found just once. This TCR derives from an adult with an advanced solid tumor such as melanoma, head and neck, liver or kidney cancer. Sequenced material: CD4+ or CD8+ T cells sorted from blood, taken in a trial of the OX40 agonist ivuxolimab. The chain couples TRBV4-1 to TRBJ2-5, with 10 bases lining up with TRBD2. The DNA for the CDR3 is TGCGCCAGCAGCCAAGCGAGCGGGAGGGCGGAGACCCAGTACTTC. Amino acids: CASSQASGRAETQYF.